The clone carrying this T cell receptor (beta chain) was seen only once. Its specificity is not known. It was CD45RO-negative cells, positively selected for CCR7, that made up naive CD8 cells, with terminally differentiated effector memory CD45RA+ cells excluded. Replicate PCRs run on sorted subsets employed 200 ng DNA, about 27,000 T cell genomes. Profiling relied on immunoSEQ multiplex PCR, and the TCRdb table lists in-frame clones only, not all of them. The sample lists about 2.2 million clones, roughly 95% occurring once. This sample was included in a study of shared clonotypes between healthy human individuals. Study-wide background: Three CD4 naive, three CD4 memory, two CD8 naive and one CD8 memory plate were used per donor.

Germline lookup yields CDR1 MDHEN and CDR2 SYDVKM. The V gene end was trimmed by 6 bases and the J gene end by 5 bases; junction bases not matched to a gene: 11. There are 16 residues in the CDR3. The study's findings and limits: Of the naive CD4 clonotypes, approximately 5% were shared across several donors.

The chain employs TRBV28 and TRBJ2-2; 8 bases match TRBD1. Material for sequencing was naive CD8+ T cells from PBMCs. The source of this sequence is a man aged 18 to 35 in good health. Some clones in this sample may be carry-over from other donors' samples. The CDR3 DNA sequence: TGTGCCAGCAGATTCGGACAGGGTTGGAGAACCGGGGAGCTGTTTTTT. As protein: CASRFGQGWRTGELFF. Together with reference TRBV28 and TRBJ2-2, the CDR3 gives the full variable domain: DVKVTQSSRYLVKRTGEKVFLECVQDMDHENMFWYRQDPGLGLRLIYFSYDVKMKEKGDIPEGYSVSREKKERFSLILESASTNQTSMYLCASRFGQGWRTGELFFGEGSRLTVL.